This paragraph reports one T cell receptor (beta chain). Time point here: patch test 1, 2 weeks after DPC sensitization. This sample's treatment: therapeutic diphenylcyclopropenone sensitization with weekly scalp DPC. Whole blood that had not been fractionated was the source of extracted total RNA. This record comes from a study of human T cells and chemical hapten exposure. Each CDR3 protein gets one entry after TCRdb re-called the RACE reads with MiXCR. The sample includes roughly 70,000 distinct CDR3 sequences, approximately 35% of them seen just once. This CDR3 contains 11 residues. Trimming stripped 8 bases from V and 12 bases from J, with 16 bases between. Germline CDR1 and CDR2: MNHEY and SMNVEV (reference sequence).

The sequence was collected from a man aged 35-49 years with alopecia areata. Some clones in this sample may be carry-over from other donors' samples. The specimen comprised whole blood, sampled in connection with sensitization to the hapten diphenylcyclopropenone (DPC). The V call is TRBV27, the J call TRBJ1-1; no definite D call. The CDR3 nucleotides are TGTGCCAGCGGAAACAAAGGGAAAACTTTCTTT. It codes for CASGNKGKTFF.